This paragraph reports one TCR beta chain. Its cognate antigen is unknown. This may come from a read error, since a much larger clone is one base off. CDR3 size: 11 residues. Germline V CDR1 and CDR2: SQVTM, ANQGSEA. This sample stems from a study of tumor-infiltrating lymphocytes in glioblastoma multiforme. Study results and caveats: RNA-based TCR sequencing may distort clone frequencies, since cells carry unequal TCR transcript numbers.

TCRB libraries came from RNA via three nested multiplex PCR rounds. One entry per CDR3 protein results from TCRdb running MiXCR on the multiplex PCR reads. The data hold some 10,000 distinct CDR3 sequences, with 65% to 75% observed a single time. The material sequenced was brain tumor tissue. The V and J genes are TRBV29-1 and TRBJ2-7, with TRBD2 as a possible D gene (5 bases). This sequence was found in a male donor with glioblastoma. This chain's CDR3 is CSVGSTYDQYF. CDR3 nucleotide sequence: TGCAGCGTGGGGAGTACCTACGACCAGTACTTC.